A selection of T cell receptor beta chains follows, all from one sample in a study of T-cell reconstitution after alpha-beta-depleted transplantation in children. TCRdb fed the PCR reads into MiXCR, producing one record per CDR3 protein. The sample has around 200,000 distinct CDR3 sequences, about 6.4% seen once; the top ten hold approximately 3%. The sample here was PBMCs from the stem cell graft donor, taken from the stem cell graft. Receptors originate from a human donor who donated a stem cell graft to a child with Wiskott-Aldrich syndrome. The CDR3 runs from the conserved cysteine through the conserved F or W. The D gene is left open where the match is weak. Only part of the rows carry a size: once, few, many, or a class if the clone is expanded.

D,V,size,J,CDR3,DNA
-,TRBV18,many,TRBJ2-2,CASSPSGNTGELFF,TGTGCCAGCTCACCATCAGGGAACACCGGGGAGCTGTTTTTT
TRBD1,TRBV20-1,few,TRBJ2-5,CSAHRQGGKETQYF,TGCAGTGCTCATCGACAGGGTGGAAAAGAGACCCAGTACTTC
-,TRBV25-1,-,TRBJ2-2,CASREAGANTGELFF,TGTGCCAGCAGGGAGGCGGGGGCAAACACCGGGGAGCTGTTTTTT
TRBD1,TRBV7-2,many,TRBJ1-5,CASSLVGTGVYQPQHF,TGTGCCAGCAGCTTAGTAGGGACAGGGGTTTATCAGCCCCAGCATTTT
-,TRBV5-1,once,TRBJ1-1,CASMGLGVNTEAFF,TGCGCCAGCATGGGCCTAGGGGTCAACACTGAAGCTTTCTTT
TRBD1,TRBV27,few,TRBJ1-2,CASGQGEVGYTF,TGTGCCAGCGGACAGGGCGAGGTTGGCTACACCTTC
TRBD2,TRBV20-1,many,TRBJ2-7,CSATGAGGIRREYF,TGCAGTGCCACAGGGGCGGGAGGGATCAGAAGGGAGTACTTC
-,TRBV20-1,many,TRBJ2-2,CSARTSGDGDGELFF,TGCAGTGCTAGAACCTCAGGAGACGGCGACGGGGAGCTGTTTTTT
TRBD1,TRBV29-1,many,TRBJ2-5,CSVETGVRETQYF,TGCAGCGTTGAGACAGGGGTACGAGAGACCCAGTACTTC
TRBD2,TRBV20-1,many,TRBJ2-5,CSATGLAGETQYF,TGCAGTGCTACGGGACTAGCGGGAGAGACCCAGTACTTC
TRBD1,TRBV6-5,few,TRBJ1-4,CASSYSGQGKEKLFF,TGTGCCAGCAGTTACTCCGGACAGGGAAAAGAAAAACTGTTTTTT
-,TRBV5-1,many,TRBJ1-5,CASSLVGNSNQPQHF,TGCGCCAGCAGCTTGGTGGGTAATAGCAATCAGCCCCAGCATTTT
TRBD2,TRBV7-9,few,TRBJ2-5,CASSTGLAGLQETQYF,TGTGCCAGCAGCACAGGACTAGCGGGCCTCCAAGAGACCCAGTACTTC
TRBD1,TRBV12-3/TRBV12-4,few,TRBJ1-5,CASSRDRGFNQPQHF,TGTGCCAGCTCCCGGGACAGAGGGTTTAATCAGCCCCAGCATTTT
TRBD1,TRBV14,few,TRBJ2-6,CASSPGQGAVLMAGANVLTF,TGTGCCAGCAGCCCTGGACAGGGGGCCGTGCTTATGGCCGGGGCCAACGTCCTGACTTTC
-,TRBV5-1,many,TRBJ2-7,CASSSVAVSYEQYF,TGCGCCAGCAGCTCGGTGGCAGTTTCCTACGAGCAGTACTTC
-,TRBV4-1,many,TRBJ2-6,CASSQDGTNTPGANVLTF,TGCGCCAGCAGCCAAGATGGGACAAATACGCCTGGGGCCAACGTCCTGACTTTC
TRBD1,TRBV9,medium-sized,TRBJ2-7,CASSVRGTGDSYEQYF,TGTGCCAGCAGCGTTCGGGGGACAGGGGACTCCTACGAGCAGTACTTC
-,TRBV12-3/TRBV12-4,many,TRBJ2-2,CASSFPSIGNTGELFF,TGTGCCAGCAGTTTCCCCTCCATCGGTAACACCGGGGAGCTGTTTTTT
-,TRBV12-3/TRBV12-4,many,TRBJ2-3,CASSTTLQGYTQYF,TGTGCCAGCAGTACTACCTTACAGGGCTATACGCAGTATTTT
TRBD1,TRBV5-5,few,TRBJ2-5,CASSPGTGWETQYF,TGTGCCAGCAGCCCCGGGACAGGGTGGGAGACCCAGTACTTC
TRBD2,TRBV6-5,many,TRBJ2-7,CASSYSRSGIYEQYF,TGTGCCAGCAGTTACTCGAGAAGCGGGATCTACGAGCAGTACTTC
TRBD2,TRBV29-1,-,TRBJ2-7,CSVEAGGRGGYEQYF,TGCAGCGTTGAAGCTGGGGGGAGGGGCGGCTACGAGCAGTACTTC
-,TRBV19,few,TRBJ1-5,CASSRGRDQPQHF,TGTGCCAGTAGTAGGGGCAGAGATCAGCCCCAGCATTTT
TRBD1,TRBV5-6,many,TRBJ1-3,CASSLDRGGNTIYF,TGTGCCAGCAGCTTGGACAGGGGAGGAAACACCATATATTTT
-,TRBV29-1,many,TRBJ2-7,CSAMNGGTVSYEQYF,TGCAGCGCCATGAATGGCGGGACCGTTTCCTACGAGCAGTACTTC
TRBD1,TRBV7-2,few,TRBJ1-5,CASSLESGQGNQPQHF,TGTGCCAGCAGCTTAGAAAGCGGACAGGGCAATCAGCCCCAGCATTTT
-,TRBV7-2,many,TRBJ2-5,CASSLGGAAMAQYF,TGTGCCAGCAGCTTAGGTGGGGCCGCGATGGCCCAGTACTTC
-,TRBV10-3,many,TRBJ2-7,CAVQPGLSSSYEQYF,TGTGCCGTCCAACCGGGGCTTTCCAGCTCCTACGAGCAGTACTTC
-,TRBV15,many,TRBJ1-6,CATSRGRNSPLHF,TGTGCCACCAGCAGAGGCAGAAATTCACCCCTCCACTTT
-,TRBV11-2,many,TRBJ2-1,CASSLSGGLTRQQFF,TGTGCCAGCAGCTTGAGTGGTGGACTCACTCGTCAGCAGTTCTTC
TRBD2,TRBV25-1,many,TRBJ2-6,CASSAGDYSGANVLTF,TGTGCCAGCAGTGCTGGGGACTATTCTGGGGCCAACGTCCTGACTTTC
TRBD2,TRBV5-1,many,TRBJ2-7,CASSSVGAGYEQYF,TGCGCCAGCAGCTCCGTGGGAGCGGGATACGAGCAGTACTTC
-,TRBV12-3/TRBV12-4,many,TRBJ1-1,CASSLVPGAEAFF,TGTGCCAGCAGTTTGGTACCCGGGGCTGAAGCTTTCTTT
TRBD1,TRBV9,many,TRBJ2-1,CASSVVATGIHEQFF,TGTGCCAGCAGCGTAGTTGCGACAGGGATCCATGAGCAGTTCTTC
TRBD2,TRBV4-3,few,TRBJ2-7,CASSQDSGVPTGEQYF,TGCGCCAGCAGCCAAGATAGCGGGGTCCCGACGGGGGAGCAGTACTTC
-,TRBV7-8,many,TRBJ2-2,CASSPDGNTGELFF,TGTGCCAGCAGCCCCGACGGTAACACCGGGGAGCTGTTTTTT
TRBD2,TRBV11-2,-,TRBJ2-7,CASSPRAGVRNSYEQYF,TGTGCCAGCAGCCCCCGAGCGGGGGTGAGGAACTCCTACGAGCAGTACTTC
TRBD1,TRBV20-1,few,TRBJ2-7,CSAGLPGQGRFEQYF,TGCAGTGCTGGACTACCGGGACAGGGGAGGTTCGAGCAGTACTTC
TRBD2,TRBV6-5,many,TRBJ2-5,CASSNGLAGQTQYF,TGTGCCAGCAGTAACGGACTAGCGGGCCAGACCCAGTACTTC
TRBD1,TRBV6-1,-,TRBJ2-5,CASSNGQGWETQYF,TGTGCCAGCAGCAATGGACAGGGCTGGGAGACCCAGTACTTC
-,TRBV6-1,many,TRBJ2-7,CASRPDVYSYEQYF,TGTGCCAGCAGGCCTGATGTGTACTCCTACGAGCAGTACTTC
TRBD2,TRBV20-1,-,TRBJ2-2,CSAREVSGVKTGELFF,TGCAGTGCTAGAGAAGTTAGCGGGGTAAAAACCGGGGAGCTGTTTTTT
-,TRBV30,few,TRBJ2-3,CAWSPGTDTQYF,TGTGCCTGGAGCCCGGGCACAGATACGCAGTATTTT
-,TRBV10-3,-,TRBJ1-4,CAISEPGNNEKLFF,TGTGCCATCAGTGAACCAGGGAACAATGAAAAACTGTTTTTT
-,TRBV19,once,TRBJ2-2,CASSIILPNSNTGELFF,TGTGCCAGTAGTATCATTCTCCCAAACTCGAACACCGGGGAGCTGTTTTTT
TRBD1,TRBV7-8,many,TRBJ1-6,CASSLAMGGTGVSPLHF,TGTGCCAGCAGCTTAGCGATGGGGGGGACAGGGGTTTCACCCCTCCACTTT
-,TRBV5-4,-,TRBJ2-5,CASSPGVLETQYF,TGTGCCAGCAGCCCCGGGGTTCTGGAGACCCAGTACTTC
-,TRBV6-5,many,TRBJ1-4,CATRGELATNEKLFF,TGTGCCACCCGAGGTGAGCTGGCAACTAATGAAAAACTGTTTTTT
TRBD1,TRBV20-1,many,TRBJ1-4,CSARLQGNNEKLFF,TGCAGTGCGAGACTACAGGGGAATAATGAAAAACTGTTTTTT
TRBD1,TRBV10-3,many,TRBJ2-7,CAIRGGQGYEQYF,TGTGCCATCAGGGGGGGACAGGGGTACGAGCAGTACTTC